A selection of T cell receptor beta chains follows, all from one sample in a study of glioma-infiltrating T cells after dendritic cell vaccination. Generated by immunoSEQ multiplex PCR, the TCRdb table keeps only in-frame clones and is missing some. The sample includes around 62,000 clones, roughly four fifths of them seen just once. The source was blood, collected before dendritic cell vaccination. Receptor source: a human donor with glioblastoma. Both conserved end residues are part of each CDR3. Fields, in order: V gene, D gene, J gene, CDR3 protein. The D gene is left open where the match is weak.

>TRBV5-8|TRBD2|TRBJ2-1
CASSFSRGGRIFWNEQFF
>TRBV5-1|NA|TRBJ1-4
CASSYDSEKLFF
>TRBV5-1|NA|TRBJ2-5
CASKQGVRETQYF
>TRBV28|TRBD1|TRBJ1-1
CASRPQGSTEAFF
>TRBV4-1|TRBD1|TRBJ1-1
CASSRFPGQEAFF
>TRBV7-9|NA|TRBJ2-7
CASSLAGLEQYF
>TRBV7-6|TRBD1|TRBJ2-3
CASSPTPLRGTDTQYF
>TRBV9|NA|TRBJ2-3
CASSLRGGEVRDTQYF
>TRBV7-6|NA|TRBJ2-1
CASSLDGGKGDEQFF
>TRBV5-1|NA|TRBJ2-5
CASSFSGGPQETQYF
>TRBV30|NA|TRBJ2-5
CAWSVRAGETQYF
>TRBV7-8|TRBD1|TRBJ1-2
CASSRAGTGGIANYGYTF
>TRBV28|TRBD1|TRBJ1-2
CASSRTGGYGYTF
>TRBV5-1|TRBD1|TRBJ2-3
CASSLEGTGPDTQYF
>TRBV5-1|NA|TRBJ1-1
CASSLGGNTEAFF
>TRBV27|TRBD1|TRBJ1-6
CASGENRGNSPLHF